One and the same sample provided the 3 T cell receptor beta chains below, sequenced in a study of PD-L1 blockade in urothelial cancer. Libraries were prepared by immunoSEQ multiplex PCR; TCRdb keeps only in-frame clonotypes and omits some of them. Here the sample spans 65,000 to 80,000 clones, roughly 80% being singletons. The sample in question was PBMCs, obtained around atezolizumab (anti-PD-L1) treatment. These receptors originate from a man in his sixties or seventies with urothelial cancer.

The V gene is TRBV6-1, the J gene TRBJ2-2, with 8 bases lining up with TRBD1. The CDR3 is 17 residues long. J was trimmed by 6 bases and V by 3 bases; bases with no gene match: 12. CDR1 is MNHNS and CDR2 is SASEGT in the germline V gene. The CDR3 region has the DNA TGTGCCAGCAGTGAGTGGGACAGGACCCTTCCGCCCGGGGAGCTGTTTTTT. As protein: CASSEWDRTLPPGELFF.

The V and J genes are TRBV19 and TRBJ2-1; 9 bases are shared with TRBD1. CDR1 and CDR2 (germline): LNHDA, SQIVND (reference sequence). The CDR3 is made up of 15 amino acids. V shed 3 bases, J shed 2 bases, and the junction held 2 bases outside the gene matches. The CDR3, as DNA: TGTGCCAGTAGTATCACAGGGGGCGCCTACAATGAGCAGTTCTTC. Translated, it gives CASSITGGAYNEQFF.

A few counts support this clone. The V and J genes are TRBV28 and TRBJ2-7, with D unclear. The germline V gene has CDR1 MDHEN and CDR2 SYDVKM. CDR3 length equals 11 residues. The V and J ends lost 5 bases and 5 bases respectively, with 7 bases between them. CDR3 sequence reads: CASSPRDEQYF. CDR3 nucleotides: TGTGCCAGCAGTCCCCGAGACGAGCAGTACTTC.